These 10 T cell receptor beta chains share one sample of origin, sequenced in a study of PD-1 blockade in classical Hodgkin lymphoma. Time point meaning: newly diagnosed, previously untreated cHL patient sample. With magnetic negative selection, CD4+ T cells were purified from PBMCs that had been thawed. Clones were sequenced by immunoSEQ multiplex PCR, and TCRdb holds only the in-frame ones, with some missing. Altogether under 40,000 clones are present, 88% being singletons, with the ten largest covering over 1%. Sequencing was done on a sample of CD4+ T cells from blood. The receptor set was obtained from a human donor with classical Hodgkin lymphoma.

The V gene is TRBV5-4, the J gene TRBJ2-1, with D maybe TRBD2 (5 bases). Trimming took 0 bases from V and 3 from J, leaving 10 bases between them. CDR3 length equals 15 residues. Germline CDR1 and CDR2: SGHNT and YYREEE (reference sequence). The chain's CDR3 is CASSLASGLYNEQFF. CDR3 bases: TGTGCCAGCAGCTTGGCCAGCGGCCTCTACAATGAGCAGTTCTTC. Looking up the rest from reference TRBV5-4 and TRBJ2-1 gives the full variable domain: ETGVTQSPTHLIKTRGQQVTLRCSSQSGHNTVSWYQQALGQGPQFIFQYYREEENGRGNFPPRFSGLQFPNYSSELNVNALELDDSALYLCASSLASGLYNEQFFGPGTRLTVL.

This clone was seen more than once but under ten times. The J gene is TRBJ1-1, the V gene TRBV2; unclear D gene. The CDR3 length is 14 residues. Between the trimmed V and J ends, which lost 7 bases and 4 bases, there was a span of 16 bases. Germline CDR1 is SNHLY and CDR2 is FYNNEI. The CDR3 sequence: CASIPADPSTEAFF. The CDR3 nucleotides read TGTGCCAGCATACCGGCCGACCCGTCCACTGAAGCTTTCTTT.

The chain joins TRBV5-1 to TRBJ2-5; no clear D gene. Per the germline V gene, CDR1 is SGHRS and CDR2 is YFSETQ. Trimming stripped 5 bases from V and 1 base from J, with 12 bases between. This CDR3 region has 14 residues. Written as DNA, the CDR3 is TGCGCCAGCAGTTTAGGGCAGGTCCAAGAGACCCAGTACTTC. Translated, it gives CASSLGQVQETQYF. Full variable domain (remainder filled in from reference TRBV5-1 and TRBJ2-5): KAGVTQTPRYLIKTRGQQVTLSCSPISGHRSVSWYQQTPGQGLQFLFEYFSETQRNKGNFPGRFSGRQFSNSRSEMNVSTLELGDSALYLCASSLGQVQETQYFGPGTRLLVL.

The chain couples TRBV5-4 to TRBJ2-5; tentatively, D is TRBD2 (5 bases). CDR3 length equals 13 residues. Trimming left V 1 base short and J 4 bases short, with 8 bases between. Germline CDR1 is SGHNT and CDR2 is YYREEE (reference sequence). The CDR3 here is CASSLPGLETQYF. CDR3 nucleotides: TGTGCCAGCAGCTTGCCTGGACTAGAGACCCAGTACTTC.

The chain combines TRBV5-6 with TRBJ1-3; possibly TRBD1 for D (6 bases). V lost 7 bases to trimming and J lost 9 bases, with 14 bases between them. Germline CDR1 reads SGHDT; CDR2 reads YYEEEE. The CDR3 runs 12 residues. Written as DNA, the CDR3 is TGTGCCAGCTCAATACAGGGATCCACCATATATTTT. This codes for CASSIQGSTIYF.

This chain links TRBV2 with TRBJ2-7, with 8 bases that match TRBD1. V dropped 6 bases and J dropped 2; count of bases not matched to a gene: 3. This CDR3 has 13 residues. Germline assignment: CDR1 SNHLY and CDR2 FYNNEI. The CDR3 protein is CASRDRETYEQYV. The CDR3 DNA follows: TGTGCCAGCAGGGACAGGGAGACCTACGAGCAGTACGTC.

The chain couples TRBV14 to TRBJ2-7; the D gene could be TRBD1 or TRBD2 (5 bases each). The V and J ends lost 0 bases and 0 bases respectively, with 12 bases between them. CDR1 and CDR2 from the germline V gene are SGHDN and FVKESK. The CDR3 is made up of 16 amino acids. CDR3 DNA sequence: TGTGCCAGCAGCCAAGACCGGGGCAACTCCTCCTACGAGCAGTACGTC. Its protein product is CASSQDRGNSSYEQYV.

The V gene is TRBV18, the J gene TRBJ2-7; D not resolved. In germline, CDR1 is KGHSH, CDR2 LQKENI. The V and J ends lost 3 bases and 0 bases respectively, with 6 bases between them. The CDR3 is 13 residues long. The CDR3 protein is CASSPDNSYEQYF. The CDR3, as DNA: TGTGCCAGCTCACCCGACAACTCCTACGAGCAGTACTTC.

The V call is TRBV28, the J call TRBJ2-7; 7 positions agree with TRBD1. The CDR3 is 13 amino acids. The germline V gene has CDR1 MDHEN and CDR2 SYDVKM. Trimming took 6 bases from V and 6 from J; bases not matched to a gene: 8. The CDR3 DNA sequence: TGTGCCAGCAGAGTCGGACAGGCGGGCGAGCAGTACTTC. Its protein product is CASRVGQAGEQYF.

This sequence joins TRBV10-1 and TRBJ2-1; TRBD2 matches at 7 bases. The CDR3 has 17 amino acids. V was pared by 4 bases and J by 8 bases, with 17 bases of the junction left unmatched. From germline, CDR1 is WNHNN and CDR2 SYGVQD (reference sequence). The DNA of the CDR3 is TGCGCCAGCAGTGCCCTACTAGCGCCCAGGGCAGGCGATGAGCAGTTCTTC. This codes for CASSALLAPRAGDEQFF.